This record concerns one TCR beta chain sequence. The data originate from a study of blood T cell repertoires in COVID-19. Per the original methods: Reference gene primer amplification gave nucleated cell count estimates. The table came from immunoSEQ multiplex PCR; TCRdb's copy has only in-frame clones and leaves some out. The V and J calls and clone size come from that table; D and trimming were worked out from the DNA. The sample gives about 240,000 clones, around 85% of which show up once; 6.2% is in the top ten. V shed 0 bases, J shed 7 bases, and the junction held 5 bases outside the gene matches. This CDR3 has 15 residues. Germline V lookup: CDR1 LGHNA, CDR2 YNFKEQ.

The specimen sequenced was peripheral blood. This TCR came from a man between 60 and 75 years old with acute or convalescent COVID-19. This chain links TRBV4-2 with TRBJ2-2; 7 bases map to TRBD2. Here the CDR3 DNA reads TGTGCCAGCAGCCAAGATGGGCTAGCGGTCGGGGAGCTGTTTTTT. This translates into CASSQDGLAVGELFF.